The T cell receptor beta chain under discussion was sequenced for a study of beta chain features in type 1 diabetes. Findings and limits, study-wide: Across all four CD4+ subsets, people with type 1 diabetes showed modestly shorter TCRB CDR3s.

This CDR3 contains 15 residues. Germline-derived CDR1 and CDR2 are MNHEY and SMNVEV (reference sequence). V was pared by 6 bases and J by 4 bases, with 18 bases between. About this clone: The target antigen is unknown.

As every portion of the isolated RNA was reverse transcribed, the sequencing read expressed TCRB transcripts. Generated by immunoSEQ multiplex PCR, the TCRdb table keeps only in-frame clones and is missing some. This table has about 650,000 clones, about an eighth appearing once. The TCR was taken from a man aged 30 to 45 with type 1 diabetes. The J gene is TRBJ1-2, the V gene TRBV27; D gene uncertain. The sequencing sample was made of naive CD4+ T cells from blood. The CDR3 here is CASSPGPVVTYGYTF. The CDR3 DNA sequence: TGTGCCAGCAGCCCTGGACCTGTCGTCACCTATGGCTACACCTTC.